This TCR beta chain comes out of a study of CD8 T cells in Susac syndrome. Random hexamers were used to reverse transcribe roughly 0.45 to 1 ug of RNA. TCRdb re-called the immunoSEQ multiplex PCR reads through MiXCR, storing one row per CDR3 protein. This sample has around 140,000 distinct CDR3 sequences; 75% to 90% occur once, and the top ten carry 0.45% to 0.6%. Trimming cost V 3 bases and J 4 bases, with 16 bases left between them. Germline V gene sequence: CDR1 SNHLY, CDR2 FYNNEI. The CDR3 runs to 16 residues. This sequence joins TRBV2 and TRBJ1-3; D is undetermined. Sequenced input: CD8+ T cells from PBMCs. This clonotype originated in a human donor with multiple sclerosis. The CDR3 bases are TGTGCCAGCAGTGACCGGCTTGGCGGGCGCGGAAACACCATATATTTT. This translates into CASSDRLGGRGNTIYF.